This record covers a single TCR beta chain. As yet, its antigen is unknown. The data derive from a study of CXCR3-negative and CXCR3-positive naive CD8 T cells. Study-wide background: The TRB read total, roughly 150 million, broke down to about 1.5 +/- 0.3 million reads per library.

Per germline, CDR1 SEHNR and CDR2 FQNEAQ (reference sequence). The CDR3 runs to 18 residues. Libraries were UMI-labeled 5' RACE TRB cDNA. TCRdb reprocessed the 5' RACE reads and stores each CDR3 protein as one record, lacking DNA. The sample table sets out about 120,000 distinct CDR3 sequences. Study-level results: Researchers report that CXCR3-positive naive cells carry more hydrophobic TRB CDR3s than CXCR3-negative naive cells. In cryopreserved cells, CXCR3 expression partially decreased, and fresh PBMCs were used in most assays. Similar levels of surface CD5 were seen between naive subsets; TCR strength was inferred from TRB CDR3 properties.

CD45RO-CCR7+CD27+CD95- was the phenotype of naive CD8+ T cells. The sequence came from a human donor in good health. Some clones in this sample may be carry-over from other donors' samples. The chain joins TRBV7-9 to TRBJ2-1; absent DNA, TCRdb's TRBD2 call cannot be checked. The sample comprised naive CXCR3+ CD8+ T cells from blood. Documented subset: CD45RO-CCR7+CD27+CD95- naive CD8+ T cells expressing CXCR3 (TNR3+). The CDR3 is CASSLVSGSVRSYNEQFF. The full variable domain, rest sourced from reference TRBV7-9 and TRBJ2-1, is DTGVSQNPRHKITKRGQNVTFRCDPISEHNRLYWYRQTLGQGPEFLTYFQNEAQLEKSRLLSDRFSAERPKGSFSTLEIQRTEQGDSAMYLCASSLVSGSVRSYNEQFFGPGTRLTVL.